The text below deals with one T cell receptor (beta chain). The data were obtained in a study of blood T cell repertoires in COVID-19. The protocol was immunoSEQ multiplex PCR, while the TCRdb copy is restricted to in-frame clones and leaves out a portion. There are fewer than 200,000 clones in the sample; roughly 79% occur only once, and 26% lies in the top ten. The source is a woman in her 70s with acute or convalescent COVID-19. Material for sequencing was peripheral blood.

As DNA, the CDR3 is TGTGCCAGCAGCAACTCTTCAGGGGGCGAGCTCTTC. Protein product: CASSNSSGGELF. The chain combines TRBV21-1 with TRBJ2-1; the table's D call, TRBD1, has no DNA check behind it. TRBV21-1 is given as a pseudogene. This CDR3 contains 12 residues.